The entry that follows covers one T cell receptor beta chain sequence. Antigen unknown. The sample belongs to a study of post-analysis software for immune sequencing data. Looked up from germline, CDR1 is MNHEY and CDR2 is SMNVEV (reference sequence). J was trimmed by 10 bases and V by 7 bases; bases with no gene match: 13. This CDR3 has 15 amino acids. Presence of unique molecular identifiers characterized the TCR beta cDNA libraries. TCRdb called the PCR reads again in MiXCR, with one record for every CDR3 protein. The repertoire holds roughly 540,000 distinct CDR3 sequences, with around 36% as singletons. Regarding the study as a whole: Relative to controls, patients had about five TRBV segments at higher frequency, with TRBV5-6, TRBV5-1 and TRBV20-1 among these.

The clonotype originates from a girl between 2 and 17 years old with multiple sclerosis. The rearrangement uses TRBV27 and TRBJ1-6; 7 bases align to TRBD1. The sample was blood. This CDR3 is CASKPMTGTYSPLHF. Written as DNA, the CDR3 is TGTGCCAGCAAACCGATGACAGGGACCTACTCACCCCTCCACTTT.